This passage covers 15 T cell receptor beta chains from one sample sequenced in a study of tumor-infiltrating lymphocytes in localized non-small cell lung cancer. TCRdb keeps only in-frame clones here, not all; method: immunoSEQ multiplex PCR. In the table there are about 8,400 clones, 77% of which are singletons. Specimen: lung tumor tissue. All receptors come from a human donor with non-small cell lung cancer.

This chain uses TRBV30 with TRBJ2-2; either TRBD1 or TRBD2 may fit D (5 bases each). V lost 2 bases to trimming and J lost 1 base, with 8 bases between them. The CDR3 runs to 14 residues. Germline V lookup: CDR1 GTSNPN, CDR2 SVGIG (reference sequence). The CDR3 protein is CAWSKGRNTGELFF. CDR3 coding DNA: TGTGCCTGGAGTAAGGGGAGGAACACCGGGGAGCTGTTTTTT.

This chain joins TRBV7-2 and TRBJ2-1; 11 bases align to TRBD2. Germline-derived CDR1 and CDR2 are SGHTA and FQGNSA. The CDR3 loop spans 15 amino acids. Germline trimming cut 3 bases from V and 10 bases from J; bases unmatched to any gene: 8. CDR3 DNA sequence: TGTGCCAGCAGCTTTGGGACTAGCGGCCCACAGGAGCAGTTCTTC. This codes for CASSFGTSGPQEQFF.

This chain's CDR3 is CASSQAGLAGGASYEQYF. CDR3 DNA sequence: TGTGCCAGCAGCCAGGCGGGACTAGCGGGAGGGGCCTCCTACGAGCAGTACTTC. J is TRBJ2-7 and V is TRBV4-2; the match to TRBD2 covers 16 bases. This CDR3 is 18 amino acids long. The V segment lost 3 bases and the J segment 0 bases; nucleotides outside the gene matches: 5. CDR1 and CDR2 from the germline V gene are LGHNA and YNFKEQ.

This clone was found once. This rearrangement joins TRBV2 to TRBJ1-6; TRBD1 might be the D (5 bases). V was shortened by 3 bases and J by 8 bases, with 8 bases between the two germline ends. CDR1 and CDR2 from the germline V gene are SNHLY and FYNNEI. This CDR3 region has 13 residues. CDR3 region: CASSEEGDSPLHF. CDR3 DNA sequence: TGTGCCAGCAGTGAGGAAGGGGATTCACCCCTCCACTTT.

The genes are TRBV4-3 and TRBJ1-4; no firm D call. Trimming pared 5 bases from V and 0 bases from J, leaving 16 bases between. CDR1 is LGHNA and CDR2 is YSLEER in the germline V gene. The CDR3 contains 17 residues. CDR3 DNA: TGCGCCAGCAGCTCAAGATTGAGCCGCTCAACTAATGAAAAACTGTTTTTT. Its translation is CASSSRLSRSTNEKLFF.

J is TRBJ2-5 and V is TRBV7-9; 10 positions agree with TRBD1. Trimming cost V 2 bases and J 5 bases; bases outside gene matches: 8. Germline CDR1 and CDR2: SEHNR and FQNEAQ (reference sequence). The CDR3 contains 16 residues. The CDR3 region is CASSLTDRGLEETQYF. DNA for the CDR3: TGTGCCAGCAGCTTAACCGACAGGGGGCTGGAGGAGACCCAGTACTTC.

This clone was detected once. The chain recombines TRBV30 with TRBJ2-1, with TRBD2 matching over 7 bases. V shed 2 bases, J shed 7 bases, and the junction held 2 bases outside the gene matches. The germline V gene encodes CDR1 GTSNPN and CDR2 SVGIG (reference sequence). The CDR3 runs 12 residues. The CDR3 coding sequence is TGTGCCTGGAGTCTGGGGGGGAATGAGCAGTTCTTC. Its translation: CAWSLGGNEQFF. The full variable domain, rest sourced from reference TRBV30 and TRBJ2-1, is SQTIHQWPATLVQPVGSPLSLECTVEGTSNPNLYWYRQAAGRGLQLLFYSVGIGQISSEVPQNLSASRPQDRQFILSSKKLLLSDSGFYLCAWSLGGNEQFFGPGTRLTVL.

The chain links TRBV7-9 to TRBJ2-5; 13 positions match TRBD2. CDR1 is SEHNR, CDR2 FQNEAQ, per germline (reference sequence). The CDR3 runs to 16 residues. V was clipped by 5 bases and J by 2 bases; unmatched bases: 5. CDR3 in amino acids: CASSMRTSGRQETQYF. In DNA, the CDR3 is TGTGCCAGCAGCATGAGGACTAGCGGGAGACAAGAGACCCAGTACTTC.

The rearrangement links TRBV11-3 to TRBJ1-1, with D maybe TRBD1 (5 bases). Per the germline V gene, CDR1 is SGHNT and CDR2 is YENEEA. V was trimmed by 1 base and J by 5 bases, leaving 14 bases between them. This CDR3 region has 15 residues. This CDR3 reads CASSLGGTSGTEAFF. The CDR3, as DNA: TGTGCCAGCAGCTTAGGTGGGACCTCGGGTACTGAAGCTTTCTTT.

In this sample, this clone turned up a few times. This rearrangement joins TRBV19 to TRBJ1-5; D gene ambiguous. The germline V gene encodes CDR1 LNHDA and CDR2 SQIVND (reference sequence). This CDR3 contains 16 residues. Trimming cost V 5 bases and J 5 bases, with 19 bases left between them. The CDR3 nucleotides are TGTGCCAGTAGTCCCTCTCCCCGTCTGCAGGATCAGCCCCAGCATTTT. As protein: CASSPSPRLQDQPQHF.

V usage is TRBV2 and J usage is TRBJ2-3; D is uncertain. V lost 7 bases to trimming and J lost 3 bases, with 5 bases between them. This CDR3 is built from 11 residues. Germline CDR1 is SNHLY and CDR2 is FYNNEI. CDR3 nucleotide sequence: TGTGCCAGCATGGAAACAGATACGCAGTATTTT. It is translated as CASMETDTQYF.

This sequence joins TRBV30 and TRBJ1-1; no clear D gene. There are 11 residues in the CDR3. V was cut by 3 bases and J by 2 bases, with 4 bases left in between. The germline V gene encodes CDR1 GTSNPN and CDR2 SVGIG (reference sequence). CDR3 DNA: TGTGCCTGGAGGCACAACACTGAAGCTTTCTTT. This gives the protein CAWRHNTEAFF. The complete variable domain, with remaining parts taken from reference TRBV30 and TRBJ1-1, reads SQTIHQWPATLVQPVGSPLSLECTVEGTSNPNLYWYRQAAGRGLQLLFYSVGIGQISSEVPQNLSASRPQDRQFILSSKKLLLSDSGFYLCAWRHNTEAFFGQGTRLTVV.

The chain has TRBV28 and TRBJ1-1, with 8 positions matching TRBD1. CDR1 and CDR2 from the germline V gene are MDHEN and SYDVKM. The CDR3 has 16 amino acids. With 3 bases clipped from V and 2 bases from J, the junction kept 8 bases outside the gene matches. Written as DNA, the CDR3 is TGTGCCAGCAGTTTTGTCCTGACAGGGGCTAACACTGAAGCTTTCTTT. This gives the protein CASSFVLTGANTEAFF.

V gene TRBV7-9 combines with J gene TRBJ2-6; D tentatively fits TRBD1 or TRBD2 (6 bases each). V lost 6 bases, J lost 4 bases, and 16 bases lay in between. The germline gives CDR1 SEHNR, CDR2 FQNEAQ (reference sequence). This CDR3 has 16 residues. Here the CDR3 reads CASRGEGGFGANVLTF. The DNA for the CDR3 is TGTGCCAGCAGGGGAGAAGGGGGGTTCGGGGCCAACGTCCTGACTTTC.

The J gene is TRBJ2-5, the V gene TRBV7-2; 8 bases map to TRBD2. The germline CDR1 and CDR2 sequences are SGHTA and FQGNSA. The CDR3 runs 14 residues. The ends lost 5 bases at V and 3 bases at J; junction bases unmatched: 5. CDR3 in DNA: TGTGCCAGCAGCCCCAGCGGGAGTAAAGAGACCCAGTACTTC. Its translation is CASSPSGSKETQYF.